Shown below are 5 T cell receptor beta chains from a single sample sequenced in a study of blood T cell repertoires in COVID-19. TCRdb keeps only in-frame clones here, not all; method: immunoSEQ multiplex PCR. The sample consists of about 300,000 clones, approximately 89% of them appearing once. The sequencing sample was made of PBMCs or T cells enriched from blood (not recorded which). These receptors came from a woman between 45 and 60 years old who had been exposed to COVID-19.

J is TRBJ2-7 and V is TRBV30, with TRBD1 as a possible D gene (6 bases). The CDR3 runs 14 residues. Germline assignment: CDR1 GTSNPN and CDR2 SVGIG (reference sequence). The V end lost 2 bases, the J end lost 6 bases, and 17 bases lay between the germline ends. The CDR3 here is CAWSLRTVGGEQYF. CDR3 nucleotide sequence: TGTGCCTGGAGTCTCCGGACAGTCGGCGGCGAGCAGTACTTC.

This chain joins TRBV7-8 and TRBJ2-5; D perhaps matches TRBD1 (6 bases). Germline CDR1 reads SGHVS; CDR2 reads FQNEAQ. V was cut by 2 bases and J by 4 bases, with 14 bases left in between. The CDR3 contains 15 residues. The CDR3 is CASSLFGTLRETQYF. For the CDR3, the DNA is TGTGCCAGCAGCTTATTTGGGACATTGAGAGAGACCCAGTACTTC.

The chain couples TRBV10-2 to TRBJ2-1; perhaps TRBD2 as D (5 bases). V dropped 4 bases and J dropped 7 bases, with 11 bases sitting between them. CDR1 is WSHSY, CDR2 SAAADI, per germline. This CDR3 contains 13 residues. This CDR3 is CASSARWRNEQFF. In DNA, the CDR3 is TGCGCCAGCAGTGCCCGGTGGAGGAATGAGCAGTTCTTC.

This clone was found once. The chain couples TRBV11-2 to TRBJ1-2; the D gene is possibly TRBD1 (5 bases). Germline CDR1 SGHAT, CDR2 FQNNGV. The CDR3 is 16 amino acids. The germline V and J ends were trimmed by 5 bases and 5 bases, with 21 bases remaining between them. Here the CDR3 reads CASSRSGDSYKYGYTF. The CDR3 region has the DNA TGTGCCAGCAGCAGAAGTGGGGACTCCTATAAGTATGGCTACACCTTC. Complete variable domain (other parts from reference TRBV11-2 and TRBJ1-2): EAGVAQSPRYKIIEKRQSVAFWCNPISGHATLYWYQQILGQGPKLLIQFQNNGVVDDSQLPKDRFSAERLKGVDSTLKIQPAKLEDSAVYLCASSRSGDSYKYGYTFGSGTRLTVV.

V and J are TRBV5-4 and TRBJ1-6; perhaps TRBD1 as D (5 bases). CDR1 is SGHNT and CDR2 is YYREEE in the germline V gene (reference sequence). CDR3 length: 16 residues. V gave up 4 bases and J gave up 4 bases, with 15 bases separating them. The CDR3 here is CASSPGQGLYNSPLHF. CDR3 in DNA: TGTGCCAGCAGCCCCGGGCAGGGTCTATATAATTCACCCCTCCACTTT. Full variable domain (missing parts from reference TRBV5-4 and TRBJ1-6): ETGVTQSPTHLIKTRGQQVTLRCSSQSGHNTVSWYQQALGQGPQFIFQYYREEENGRGNFPPRFSGLQFPNYSSELNVNALELDDSALYLCASSPGQGLYNSPLHFGNGTRLTVT.